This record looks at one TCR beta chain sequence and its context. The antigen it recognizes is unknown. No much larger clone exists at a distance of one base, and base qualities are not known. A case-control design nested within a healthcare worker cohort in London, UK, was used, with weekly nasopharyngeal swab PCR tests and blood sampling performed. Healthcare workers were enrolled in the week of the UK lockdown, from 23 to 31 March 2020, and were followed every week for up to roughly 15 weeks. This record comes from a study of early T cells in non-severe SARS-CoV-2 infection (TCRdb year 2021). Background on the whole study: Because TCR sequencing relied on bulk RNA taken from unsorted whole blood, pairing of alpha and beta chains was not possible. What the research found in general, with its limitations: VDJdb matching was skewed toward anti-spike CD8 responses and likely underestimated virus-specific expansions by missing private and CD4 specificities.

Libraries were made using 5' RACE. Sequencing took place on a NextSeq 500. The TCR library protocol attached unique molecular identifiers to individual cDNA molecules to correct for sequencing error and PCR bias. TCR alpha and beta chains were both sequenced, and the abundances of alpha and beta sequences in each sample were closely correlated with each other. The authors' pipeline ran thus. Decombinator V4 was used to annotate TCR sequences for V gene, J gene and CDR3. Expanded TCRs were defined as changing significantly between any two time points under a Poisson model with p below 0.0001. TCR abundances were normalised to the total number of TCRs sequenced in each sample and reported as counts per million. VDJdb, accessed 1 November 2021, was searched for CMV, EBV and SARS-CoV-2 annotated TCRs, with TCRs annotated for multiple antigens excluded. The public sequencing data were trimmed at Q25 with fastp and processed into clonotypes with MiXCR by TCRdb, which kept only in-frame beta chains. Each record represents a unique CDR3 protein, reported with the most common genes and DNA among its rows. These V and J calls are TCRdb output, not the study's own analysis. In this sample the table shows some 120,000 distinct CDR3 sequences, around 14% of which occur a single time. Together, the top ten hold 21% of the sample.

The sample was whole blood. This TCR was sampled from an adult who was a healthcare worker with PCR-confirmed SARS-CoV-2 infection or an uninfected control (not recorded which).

The sequenced DNA: TGTGCCAGCAGCCCGCCGGGGGATGTCTACGAGCAGTACTTC. This gives the protein CASSPPGDVYEQYF. The V and J genes are TRBV7-9 and TRBJ2-7; 6 matching bases give a weak D call of TRBD2. Between the V and J ends, shortened by 5 bases and 3 bases respectively, the junction contains 14 bases. CDR1 SEHNR and CDR2 FQNEAQ were looked up in the germline V gene (reference sequence). The CDR3 spans 14 residues, from the cysteine through the phenylalanine. Just CDR3 DNA is preserved here, 42 bases in frame from base 1.